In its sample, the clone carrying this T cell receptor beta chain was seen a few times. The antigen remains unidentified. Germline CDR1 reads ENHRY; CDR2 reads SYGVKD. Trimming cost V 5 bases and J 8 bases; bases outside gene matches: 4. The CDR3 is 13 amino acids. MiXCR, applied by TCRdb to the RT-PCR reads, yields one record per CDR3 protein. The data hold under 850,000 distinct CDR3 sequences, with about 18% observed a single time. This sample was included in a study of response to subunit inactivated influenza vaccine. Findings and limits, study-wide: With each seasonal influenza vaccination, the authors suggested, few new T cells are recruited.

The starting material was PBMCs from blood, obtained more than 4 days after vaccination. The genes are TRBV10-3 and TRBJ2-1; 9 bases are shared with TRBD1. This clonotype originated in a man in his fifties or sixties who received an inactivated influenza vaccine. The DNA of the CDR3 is TGTGCCATCAGTAGCGGGACAGGGTATGAGCAGTTCTTC. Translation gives CAISSGTGYEQFF.